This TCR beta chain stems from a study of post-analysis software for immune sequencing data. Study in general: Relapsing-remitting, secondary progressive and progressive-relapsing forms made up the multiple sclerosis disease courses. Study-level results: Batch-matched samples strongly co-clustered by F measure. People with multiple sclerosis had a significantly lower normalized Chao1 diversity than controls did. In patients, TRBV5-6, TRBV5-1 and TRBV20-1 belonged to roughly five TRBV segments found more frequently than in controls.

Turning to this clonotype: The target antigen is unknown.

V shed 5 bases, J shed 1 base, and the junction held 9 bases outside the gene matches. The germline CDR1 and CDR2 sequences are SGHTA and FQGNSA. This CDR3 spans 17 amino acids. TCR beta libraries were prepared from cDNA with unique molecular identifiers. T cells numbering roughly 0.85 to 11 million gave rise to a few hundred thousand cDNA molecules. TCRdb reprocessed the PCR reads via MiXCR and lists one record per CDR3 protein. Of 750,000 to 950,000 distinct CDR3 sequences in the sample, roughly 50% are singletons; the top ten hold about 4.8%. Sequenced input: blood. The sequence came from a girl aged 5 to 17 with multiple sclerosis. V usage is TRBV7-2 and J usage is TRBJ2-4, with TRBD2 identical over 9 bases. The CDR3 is CASSPRAGGSAKNIQYF. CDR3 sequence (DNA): TGTGCCAGCAGCCCCAGGGCGGGGGGGTCGGCCAAAAACATTCAGTACTTC.